Listed here are 7 T cell receptor beta chains from one sample, sequenced in a study of blood T cell repertoires in COVID-19 (TCRdb year 2020). Library creation used the immunoSEQ multiplex PCR assay. TCRdb stores this immuneACCESS table with in-frame sequences only. Part of the clones is absent; in the studies checked, under half of the shortfall reflects unresolved V genes, and no reason is known for the rest. The sample includes around 130,000 clones, with under 90% observed a single time. Together, the top ten hold less than 15% of the sample. The specimen was peripheral blood. The source of these receptors is a woman aged 55-69 years with acute or convalescent COVID-19.

The chain couples TRBV2 to TRBJ1-5, with 7 positions matching TRBD1. CDR3 size: 13 residues. In germline, CDR1 is SNHLY, CDR2 FYNNEI. V shed 6 bases and J 6 bases; nucleotides not matched to a gene: 5. The CDR3 region has the DNA TGTGCCAGCAGCCCTACAGGGGCTCAGCCCCAGCATTTT. Amino acids: CASSPTGAQPQHF.

This clone occurred a few times. The rearrangement links TRBV7-6 to TRBJ1-5; D is unclear. This CDR3 region has 16 residues. CDR1 and CDR2 from the germline V gene are SGHVS and FNYEAQ. The V end was cut by 1 base, the J end by 1 base, with 11 bases between. In DNA form, the CDR3 reads TGTGCCAGCAGCTTAGTCGCAGGTAGGAGCAATCAGCCCCAGCATTTT. It yields the protein CASSLVAGRSNQPQHF.

The chain uses TRBV3-1 (or the pseudogene TRBV3-2) and TRBJ1-2, with TRBD1 matching over 8 bases. The trim removed 6 bases at V and 6 bases at J, leaving 6 bases unmatched. Germline values: CDR1 LGHDT, CDR2 YNNKEL (reference sequence). The CDR3 consists of 13 residues. CDR3 sequence reads: CASSFQGAHGYTF. In nucleotides, the CDR3 is TGTGCCAGCAGTTTTCAGGGGGCCCATGGCTACACCTTC.

V and J are TRBV12-3 or TRBV12-4 and TRBJ2-7; maybe TRBD1 (5 bases). CDR3 size: 13 residues. V was trimmed by 10 bases and J by 5 bases, leaving 18 bases between them. The CDR3 protein is CAKRPQGADEQYV. The CDR3 DNA reads as TGTGCCAAAAGGCCCCAGGGTGCCGACGAGCAGTACGTC.

This clone has a single count. The V gene is TRBV6-5, the J gene TRBJ2-7; D perhaps matches TRBD1 (6 bases). Germline V gene sequence: CDR1 MNHEY, CDR2 SVGAGI. This CDR3 is 16 amino acids long. With 0 bases removed from V and 2 bases from J, the gap between germline ends came to 14 bases. The CDR3 bases are TGTGCCAGCAGTTACTCGGGAGCAGGGGCGACCTACGAGCAGTACTTC. This codes for CASSYSGAGATYEQYF.

Here the CDR3 reads CASSPQRQGEQFF. The CDR3 nucleotides read TGTGCCAGCAGCCCCCAAAGACAAGGTGAGCAGTTCTTC. J is TRBJ2-1 and V is TRBV11-2, with D unresolved. The CDR3 sequence is 13 residues long. Trimming removed 5 bases from V and 9 bases from J, with 14 bases in between. CDR1 and CDR2 from the germline V gene are SGHAT and FQNNGV.

This clone was seen a handful of times. The sample carries other DNA sequences with the same CDR3. CDR3 nucleotides: TGTGCCAGCAGTGGACTAGCGGGGGGTCTCGGGGACGGGGAGCTGTTTTTT. Protein product: CASSGLAGGLGDGELFF. J is TRBJ2-2 and V is TRBV27; 14 positions match TRBD2. The germline V gene encodes CDR1 MNHEY and CDR2 SMNVEV (reference sequence). V dropped 5 bases and J dropped 7; count of bases not matched to a gene: 9. The CDR3 loop spans 17 amino acids.